This T cell receptor (beta chain) was found in a study of blood T cell repertoires in COVID-19. At the level of the study: Both acute and convalescent COVID-19 samples were obtained from the United States, Italy and Spain.

This clone showed up just a few times. Original handling: Using reference gene primer amplification, nucleated cell counts were estimated. Method: immunoSEQ multiplex PCR; TCRdb's copy keeps in-frame clones and lacks some. The V and J calls and clone size come from that table; D and trimming were worked out from the DNA. Counted here are about 78,000 clones, 86% occurring once; the ten biggest clones make up 1.9%. There are 15 residues in the CDR3. Germline loops: CDR1 SGDLS, CDR2 YYNGEE. J lost 4 bases, V lost 3 bases, and 5 bases had no gene match. The specimen was peripheral blood. V is TRBV9 and J is TRBJ2-1; 9 bases are a match to TRBD1. The receptor was isolated from an older woman with acute or convalescent COVID-19. In nucleotides, the CDR3 is TGTGCCAGCAGCGGGCCGGGACAGGGATACAATGAGCAGTTCTTC. This encodes CASSGPGQGYNEQFF.